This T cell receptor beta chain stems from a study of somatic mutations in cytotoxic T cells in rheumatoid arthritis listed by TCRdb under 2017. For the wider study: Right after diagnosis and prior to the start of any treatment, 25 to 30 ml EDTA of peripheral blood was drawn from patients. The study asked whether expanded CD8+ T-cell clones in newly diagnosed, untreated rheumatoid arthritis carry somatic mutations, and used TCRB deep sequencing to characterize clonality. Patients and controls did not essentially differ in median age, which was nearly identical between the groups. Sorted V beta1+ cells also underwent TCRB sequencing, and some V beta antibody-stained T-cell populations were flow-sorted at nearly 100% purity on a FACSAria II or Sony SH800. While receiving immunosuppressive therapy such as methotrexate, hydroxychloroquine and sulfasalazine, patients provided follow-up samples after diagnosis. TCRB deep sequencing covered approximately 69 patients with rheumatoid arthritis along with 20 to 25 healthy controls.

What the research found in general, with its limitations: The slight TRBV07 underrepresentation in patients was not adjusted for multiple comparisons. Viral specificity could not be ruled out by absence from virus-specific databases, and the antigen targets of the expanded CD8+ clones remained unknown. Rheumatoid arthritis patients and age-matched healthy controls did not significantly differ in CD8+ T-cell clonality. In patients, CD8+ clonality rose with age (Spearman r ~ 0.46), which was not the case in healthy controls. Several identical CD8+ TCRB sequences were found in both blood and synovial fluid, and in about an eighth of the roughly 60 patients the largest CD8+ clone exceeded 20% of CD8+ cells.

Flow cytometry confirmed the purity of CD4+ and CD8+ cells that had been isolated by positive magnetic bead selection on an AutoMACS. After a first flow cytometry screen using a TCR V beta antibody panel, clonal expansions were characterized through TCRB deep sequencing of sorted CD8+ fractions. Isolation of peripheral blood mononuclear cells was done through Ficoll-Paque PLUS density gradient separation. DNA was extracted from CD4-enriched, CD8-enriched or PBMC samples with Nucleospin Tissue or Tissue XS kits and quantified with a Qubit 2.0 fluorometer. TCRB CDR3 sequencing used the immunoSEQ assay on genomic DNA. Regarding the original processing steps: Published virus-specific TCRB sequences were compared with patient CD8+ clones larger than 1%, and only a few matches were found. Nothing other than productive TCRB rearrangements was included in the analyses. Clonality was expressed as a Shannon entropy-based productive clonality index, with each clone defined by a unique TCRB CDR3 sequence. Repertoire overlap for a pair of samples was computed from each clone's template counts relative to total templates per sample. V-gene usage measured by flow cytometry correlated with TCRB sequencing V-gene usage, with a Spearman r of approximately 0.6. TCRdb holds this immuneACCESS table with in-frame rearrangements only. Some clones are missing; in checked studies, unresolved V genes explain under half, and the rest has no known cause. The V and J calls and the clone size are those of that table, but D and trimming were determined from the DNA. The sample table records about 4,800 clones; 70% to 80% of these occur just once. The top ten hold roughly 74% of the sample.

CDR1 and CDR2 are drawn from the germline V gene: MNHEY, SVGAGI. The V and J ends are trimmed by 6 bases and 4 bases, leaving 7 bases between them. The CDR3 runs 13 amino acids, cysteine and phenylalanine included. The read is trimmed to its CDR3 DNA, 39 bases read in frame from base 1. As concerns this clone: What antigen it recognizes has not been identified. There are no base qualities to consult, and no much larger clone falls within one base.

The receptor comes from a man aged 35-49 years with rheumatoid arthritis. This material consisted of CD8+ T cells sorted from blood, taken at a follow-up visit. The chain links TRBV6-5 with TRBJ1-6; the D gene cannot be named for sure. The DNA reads TGTGCCAGCAGGACGGCTTATAATTCACCCCTCCACTTT. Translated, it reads CASRTAYNSPLHF.